Listed below are T cell receptor beta chains from one sample, sequenced in a study of blood T cells in healthy people across ages. TCRdb processed the 5' RACE reads anew with MiXCR; each CDR3 protein has one entry. The repertoire includes about 800,000 distinct CDR3 sequences, approximately 25% of them detected once, and around 3.6% sits in the top ten. These sequences were also reported in another study, on T cells of mothers and their children.

Sequencing was carried out using blood. The receptors stem from a boy between 10 and 17 years old in good health. Each CDR3 is given with its conserved first and last residue. Fields, in order: clone size, J gene, D gene, V gene, CDR3 protein, CDR3 DNA. A D gene is named only where the DNA matches it firmly. Size is stated for part of the rows, as once, few or many counts, or as a class when the clone is expanded.

. | TRBJ2-5 | . | TRBV29-1 | CSVDTPQETQYF | TGCAGCGTTGATACCCCACAAGAGACCCAGTACTTC
. | TRBJ1-2 | TRBD1 | TRBV7-2 | CASSLWGQGGDTF | TGTGCCAGCAGCTTATGGGGACAGGGAGGCGACACCTTC
. | TRBJ2-1 | TRBD2 | TRBV18 | CASYLTSGSINEQFF | TGTGCCAGCTACCTTACTAGCGGGAGTATCAATGAGCAGTTCTTC
once | TRBJ1-1 | . | TRBV28 | CASSLRYGMNTEAFF | TGTGCCAGCAGTTTAAGGTACGGCATGAACACTGAAGCTTTCTTT
. | TRBJ2-5 | TRBD1 | TRBV28 | CASSVGGQGGGTQYF | TGTGCCAGCAGTGTGGGGGGACAGGGGGGGGGGACCCAGTACTTC
. | TRBJ1-1 | . | TRBV2 | CASSASDRFVVKAFF | TGTGCCAGCAGTGCCAGTGACAGGTTCGTGGTGAAGGCTTTCTTT
. | TRBJ1-2 | . | TRBV12-3/TRBV12-4 | CASTLRGLQNF | TGTGCCAGTACCCTTCGGGGACTACAGAACTTC
few | TRBJ2-2 | . | TRBV4-3 | CASSQEPGPKTGELFF | TGCGCCAGCAGCCAAGAGCCGGGGCCTAAAACCGGGGAGCTGTTTTTT
. | TRBJ1-2 | . | TRBV2 | CAGGSWYGYTF | TGTGCCGGGGGGTCATGGTATGGCTACACCTTC
few | TRBJ2-4 | . | TRBV7-2 | CASSLGDGGHKAKNIQYF | TGTGCCAGCAGCTTGGGGGATGGGGGGCATAAGGCCAAAAACATTCAGTACTTC